Shown below are 15 T cell receptor beta chains from a single sample sequenced in a study of regulatory T cells in long-lasting Graves disease. CDR3-region Arm-PCR and iRepertoire HTBI primers produced the TCR beta libraries. Via MiXCR, TCRdb re-called the multiplex PCR reads, giving one row per CDR3 protein. The data contain roughly 430,000 distinct CDR3 sequences, roughly 17% of them singletons. Indicated time point: newly diagnosed GD, antithyroid drugs for less than 3 months. Extracted PBMC RNA gave rise to the TCR library. This sample was shared with a second study, whose subject was T cells in Graves' hyperthyroidism and ophthalmopathy.

The sample in question was peripheral blood mononuclear cells (PBMCs), obtained at new diagnosis, from a patient treated with antithyroid drugs. These receptors all stem from a woman aged 25 to 45 with Graves disease.

The chain employs TRBV6-1 and TRBJ2-2; no clear D gene. This CDR3 is built from 14 residues. The V and J ends lost 4 bases and 5 bases respectively, with 11 bases between them. Germline loops: CDR1 MNHNS, CDR2 SASEGT. The CDR3 spells CASSVKGYTGELFF. The CDR3 region has the DNA TGTGCCAGCAGTGTCAAAGGGTATACCGGGGAGCTGTTTTTT.

There are many counts of this clonotype. The rearrangement links TRBV7-2 to TRBJ2-1, with 9 bases fitting TRBD1. V lost 7 bases, J lost 1 base, and 5 bases stayed unmatched. The germline CDR1 and CDR2 sequences are SGHTA and FQGNSA. The CDR3 covers 15 residues. CDR3 DNA: TGTGCCAGCAATCTAGACAGGGGGTCCTACAATGAGCAGTTCTTC. It translates to CASNLDRGSYNEQFF.

This clonotype was recorded a few times. This chain connects TRBV29-1 to TRBJ2-2, with D possibly matching TRBD1 (5 bases). V gave up 4 bases and J gave up 3 bases, with 9 bases separating them. Per germline, CDR1 SQVTM and CDR2 ANQGSEA. The CDR3 sequence is 13 residues long. This chain's CDR3 is CSVGQIHTGELFF. The CDR3 DNA is TGCAGCGTTGGACAGATACACACCGGGGAGCTGTTTTTT.

About this clonotype itself: Relative to the germline gene, one junction end is altered; a read error may explain this. The chain links TRBV29-1 to TRBJ1-3; TRBD1 matches at 7 bases. Germline-derived CDR1 and CDR2 are SQVTM and ANQGSEA. The CDR3 has 12 residues. In nucleotides, the CDR3 is TGCAGCGTTGAAGTTCGACAGGGTCGGCCCTTATTT. This gives the protein CSVEVRQGRPLF.

This chain uses TRBV15 with TRBJ2-5; D uncertain. Germline CDR1 and CDR2: LNHNV and YYDKDF (reference sequence). Trimming took off 0 bases at V and 5 bases at J, with 7 bases between the two ends. The CDR3 is 13 residues long. CDR3 loop: CATSRDLGETQYF. The CDR3 nucleotides are TGTGCCACCAGCAGAGACCTCGGGGAGACCCAGTACTTC.

The V gene is TRBV10-3, the J gene TRBJ1-1; no clear D gene. The CDR3 totals 13 residues. From germline, CDR1 is ENHRY and CDR2 SYGVKD. V was cut by 6 bases and J by 1 base, with 9 bases left in between. CDR3: CAISERQNTEAFF. The CDR3 nucleotides read TGTGCCATCAGCGAGAGACAGAACACTGAAGCTTTCTTT.

The J gene is TRBJ2-2, the V gene TRBV4-1; a weak D match, TRBD1 (5 bases). Germline V CDR1 and CDR2: MGHRA, YSYEKL. The CDR3 has 15 residues. V was pared by 1 base and J by 6 bases, with 12 bases between. The CDR3 region is CASSQGGGIPGELFF. DNA of the CDR3: TGCGCCAGCAGCCAAGGGGGCGGAATCCCCGGGGAGCTGTTTTTT.

The table lists this clonotype with a few counts. The CDR3 DNA follows: TGTGCCAGCAGACTTACAGGGGGGGCAGATACGCAGTATTTT. Protein sequence: CASRLTGGADTQYF. The chain couples TRBV6-1 to TRBJ2-3, with D possibly TRBD1 on 8 matching bases. CDR3 length equals 14 residues. Germline CDR1 MNHNS, CDR2 SASEGT. The V end was cut by 6 bases, the J end by 4 bases, with 14 bases between.

This clonotype showed up many times. The gene calls are TRBV29-1 and TRBJ1-3; maybe TRBD1 (5 bases). This CDR3 is built from 16 residues. Germline CDR1 is SQVTM and CDR2 is ANQGSEA. Trimming took 1 base from V and 0 from J, leaving 13 bases between them. CDR3 sequence: CSVEGDFRTSGNTIYF. The DNA of the CDR3 is TGCAGCGTTGAAGGGGACTTTCGGACCTCTGGAAACACCATATATTTT.

This clonotype was seen at least ten times. J is TRBJ2-1 and V is TRBV7-9, with 10 bases identical to TRBD2. V dropped 5 bases and J dropped 6; count of bases not matched to a gene: 16. The CDR3 totals 18 residues. Per the germline V gene, CDR1 is SEHNR and CDR2 is FQNEAQ (reference sequence). Here the CDR3 reads CASSPRTSGAWVPNEQFF. The DNA for the CDR3 is TGTGCCAGCAGCCCAAGGACTAGCGGAGCCTGGGTGCCCAATGAGCAGTTCTTC.

This clonotype was seen a handful of times. The rearrangement links TRBV6-1 to TRBJ1-3; D not certain. The V end lost 10 bases, the J end lost 4 bases, and 11 bases lay between the germline ends. Germline CDR1 MNHNS, CDR2 SASEGT. The CDR3 loop spans 12 amino acids. The CDR3 is CAIRGGGNTIYF. For the CDR3, the DNA is TGTGCCATACGGGGTGGCGGAAACACCATATATTTT.

With regard to this clonotype: In this CDR3 the conserved last residue, phenylalanine or tryptophan, is missing, so a read error is likely. The V gene is TRBV12-3 or TRBV12-4, the J gene TRBJ1-1; D not resolved. The CDR3 is 13 amino acids. V was shortened by 4 bases and J by 4 bases, with 10 bases between the two germline ends. CDR3 DNA: TGTGCCAGCAGTTCCCGGACCAGCACTGAAGCTTTCTCT. Amino acids: CASSSRTSTEAFS.

This rearrangement joins TRBV7-2 to TRBJ2-3; D gene ambiguous. The germline V and J ends were trimmed by 4 bases and 4 bases, with 9 bases remaining between them. The CDR3 contains 13 residues. In germline, CDR1 is SGHTA, CDR2 FQGNSA. In nucleotides, the CDR3 is TGTGCCAGCAGCTATAAGAAGCCAGATACGCAGTATTTT. Encoded protein: CASSYKKPDTQYF.

This clonotype occurred a few times. A read error is likely here: a far larger clone is one base away. This rearrangement joins TRBV11-2 to TRBJ2-1; 9 nucleotides match TRBD1. The J call may be mistaken, given a closer DNA end match to TRBJ2-5. The germline V gene has CDR1 SGHAT and CDR2 FQNNGV. There are 17 residues in the CDR3. CDR3 residues: CASSLGFPGTGTKTQYF. CDR3 sequence (DNA): TGTGCCAGCAGCTTAGGCTTCCCCGGGACAGGGACGAAGACCCAGTACTTC.

The chain recombines TRBV6-1 with TRBJ2-7; the D gene is possibly TRBD2 (6 bases). CDR3 size: 15 residues. Trimming left V 6 bases short and J 4 bases short, with 19 bases between. Germline V CDR1 and CDR2: MNHNS, SASEGT. The CDR3 here is CASREGLLEVYEQYF. DNA for the CDR3: TGTGCCAGCAGGGAGGGCCTACTGGAAGTGTACGAGCAGTACTTC.